These T cell receptor beta chains were read from a single sample in a study of post-analysis software for immune sequencing data. TCRdb fed the PCR reads into MiXCR, producing one record per CDR3 protein. This sample yields 650,000 to 900,000 distinct CDR3 sequences, of which around 42% are seen a single time; roughly 5% belongs to the top ten. The sample comprised blood. These receptor sequences come from a girl aged 5 to 17 with multiple sclerosis. CDR3s include the opening cysteine and the closing phenylalanine or tryptophan. A D gene is named only where the DNA matches it firmly. For some rows the clone size is stated as once, few or many, or as a class when expanded; others skip it.

CDR3 protein,CDR3 DNA,D gene,clone size,J gene,V gene
CASSLALASLYNEQFF,TGTGCCAGCAGCTTAGCGTTAGCGTCCCTCTACAATGAGCAGTTCTTC,-,-,TRBJ2-1,TRBV7-9
CSASREGLNEQFF,TGCAGTGCTAGTCGGGAGGGCTTGAATGAGCAGTTCTTC,TRBD2,-,TRBJ2-1,TRBV20-1
CATSRGSGSYEQYF,TGTGCCACCAGCAGGGGTAGCGGGAGTTACGAGCAGTACTTC,TRBD2,-,TRBJ2-7,TRBV15
CASRRSSGRSDTQYF,TGTGCCAGCAGACGCTCTAGCGGGAGATCAGATACGCAGTATTTT,TRBD2,-,TRBJ2-3,TRBV28
CASSGRFPGTSQRLDTQYF,TGTGCCAGCAGCGGACGTTTCCCCGGGACTAGCCAAAGGTTAGATACGCAGTATTTT,TRBD2,-,TRBJ2-3,TRBV9
CASSVSGTVGETQYF,TGTGCCAGCAGCGTATCCGGGACAGTGGGGGAGACCCAGTACTTC,TRBD1,-,TRBJ2-5,TRBV9
CSAREGFLGARAFF,TGCAGTGCTAGAGAAGGGTTTTTGGGGGCCCGGGCTTTCTTT,-,-,TRBJ1-1,TRBV20-1
CASSPKGDVNEAFF,TGTGCCAGCAGCCCCAAGGGGGATGTTAATGAAGCTTTCTTT,-,-,TRBJ1-1,TRBV7-2
CASSPRPPPGADTQYF,TGTGCCAGCAGCCCCCGACCCCCGCCCGGGGCAGATACGCAGTATTTT,-,few,TRBJ2-3,TRBV9
CATSDRGGWESVSGANVLTF,TGTGCCACCAGTGATCGAGGGGGTTGGGAGAGCGTATCTGGGGCCAACGTCCTGACTTTC,-,-,TRBJ2-6,TRBV24-1
CSVGGWRGDSYEQYF,TGCAGCGTTGGTGGTTGGCGCGGGGATTCCTACGAGCAGTACTTC,-,few,TRBJ2-7,TRBV29-1
CSAITGQEYNSPLHF,TGCAGTGCGATAACGGGACAGGAGTATAATTCACCCCTCCACTTT,TRBD1,-,TRBJ1-6,TRBV20-1
CASSSRGRGDGYTF,TGCGCCAGCAGCAGCCGTGGCAGGGGTGATGGCTACACCTTC,-,-,TRBJ1-2,TRBV5-1
CASSSGSRVLAFF,TGTGCCAGCAGTTCTGGCAGCAGGGTGCTGGCTTTCTTT,-,-,TRBJ1-1,TRBV6-6
CASSSDLDAQYF,TGCGCCAGCAGCTCGGACCTAGATGCGCAGTATTTT,-,few,TRBJ2-3,TRBV5-1
CASSSKRQGFYGYTF,TGTGCCAGCAGCTCTAAGAGGCAGGGTTTCTATGGCTACACCTTC,-,many,TRBJ1-2,TRBV7-2
CASSYSGLADSYEQYF,TGTGCCAGCAGTTACTCCGGACTAGCGGACTCCTACGAGCAGTACTTC,TRBD2,-,TRBJ2-7,TRBV6-2/TRBV6-3
CASSDRDRGGYGYTF,TGTGCCAGCAGCGACCGGGACAGGGGCGGATATGGCTACACCTTC,TRBD1,-,TRBJ1-2,TRBV7-9
CASSRGLDTDTQYF,TGTGCCAGCAGCCGGGGACTTGACACAGATACGCAGTATTTT,-,-,TRBJ2-3,TRBV6-5
CASSLTPGRRQPQHF,TGTGCCAGCAGCTTAACCCCAGGACGGAGGCAGCCCCAGCATTTT,-,-,TRBJ1-5,TRBV7-8
CASSETSDHPRGAYNEQFF,TGTGCCAGCAGTGAGACTAGCGACCACCCTCGGGGCGCCTACAATGAGCAGTTCTTC,TRBD2,-,TRBJ2-1,TRBV25-1
CASSDGTSGSDEQFF,TGTGCCAGCAGTGATGGGACTAGCGGGAGTGATGAGCAGTTCTTC,TRBD2,-,TRBJ2-1,TRBV2
CARSLVYTDTQYF,TGTGCCCGGAGTCTCGTCTACACAGATACGCAGTATTTT,-,few,TRBJ2-3,TRBV30
CASSSGRSSYEQYF,TGTGCCAGCAGCTCTGGGCGGAGCTCCTACGAGCAGTACTTC,-,many,TRBJ2-7,TRBV13
CASSLRGTPGPQETQYF,TGTGCCAGCAGTTTAAGAGGGACGCCGGGCCCCCAAGAGACCCAGTACTTC,-,few,TRBJ2-5,TRBV12-3/TRBV12-4
CASSPAMAGYEQYF,TGCGCCAGCAGCCCTGCCATGGCAGGGTACGAGCAGTACTTC,-,-,TRBJ2-7,TRBV4-3
CASSTGTIDPYEQYF,TGTGCCAGCAGTACCGGGACTATCGACCCCTACGAGCAGTACTTC,TRBD2,-,TRBJ2-7,TRBV2
CASSQDTGANYGYTF,TGCGCCAGCAGCCAAGATACAGGAGCTAACTATGGCTACACCTTC,-,-,TRBJ1-2,TRBV4-3
CASLRRTYRNEQFF,TGTGCCAGCCTCCGCAGGACTTACCGCAATGAGCAGTTCTTC,-,few,TRBJ2-1,TRBV12-3/TRBV12-4
CASSPGTQAYEQYF,TGTGCCAGCAGCCCAGGGACGCAAGCCTACGAGCAGTACTTC,-,-,TRBJ2-7,TRBV7-2